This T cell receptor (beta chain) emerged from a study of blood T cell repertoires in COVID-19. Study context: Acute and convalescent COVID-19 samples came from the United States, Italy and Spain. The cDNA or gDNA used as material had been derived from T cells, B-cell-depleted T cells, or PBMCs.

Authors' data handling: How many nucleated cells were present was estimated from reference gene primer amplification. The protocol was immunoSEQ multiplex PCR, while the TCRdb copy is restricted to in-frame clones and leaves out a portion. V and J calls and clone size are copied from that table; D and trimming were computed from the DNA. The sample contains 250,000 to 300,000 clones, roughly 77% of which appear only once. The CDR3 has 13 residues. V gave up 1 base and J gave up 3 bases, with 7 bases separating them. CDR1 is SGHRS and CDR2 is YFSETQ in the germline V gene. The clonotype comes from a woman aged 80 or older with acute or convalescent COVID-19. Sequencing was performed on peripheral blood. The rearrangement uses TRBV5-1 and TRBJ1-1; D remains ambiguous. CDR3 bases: TGCGCCAGCAGCTTGTTTTCGGACACTGAAGCTTTCTTT. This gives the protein CASSLFSDTEAFF.